This TCR beta chain was identified during a study of blood T cell repertoires in COVID-19. Study-wide background: Material from acute and convalescent COVID-19 was sourced from the United States, Italy and Spain.

This clone was seen repeatedly, ten times or more. This CDR3 spans 13 amino acids. The V gene's germline CDR1 is LGHNT and CDR2 FRNRAP. V was clipped by 8 bases and J by 2 bases, with 12 bases between them. TCRdb keeps only in-frame clones here, not all; method: immunoSEQ multiplex PCR. Here the sample spans approximately 130,000 clones, roughly 87% being singletons. The chain combines TRBV12-5 with TRBJ1-2; D unclear. The sequencing input was PBMCs or T cells enriched from blood (not recorded which). The source of this sequence is a young man who had recovered from COVID-19. The CDR3 bases are TGTGCTAGTAGTAACCGAGGAAACTATGGCTACACCTTC. Protein product: CASSNRGNYGYTF. The variable domain in full, completed from reference TRBV12-5 and TRBJ1-2, reads DARVTQTPRHKVTEMGQEVTMRCQPILGHNTVFWYRQTMMQGLELLAYFRNRAPLDDSGMPKDRFSAEMPDATLATLKIQPSEPRDSAVYFCASSNRGNYGYTFGSGTRLTVV.